Below are 14 T cell receptor beta chains sequenced from a single sample in a study of T cell repertoires in cytomegalovirus infection. Antigen specificity for these receptors is unknown. TCRdb redid the calling of the reads with MiXCR, one entry per CDR3 protein. Among nearly 700,000 distinct CDR3 sequences listed, about 33% were seen once. This material consisted of cultured PBMCs, taken from culture after CMV antigen stimulation. The source of these receptors is a human donor in good health (CMV status not recorded). Some clones in this sample may be carry-over from other donors' samples.

This clonotype was counted only a few times. The chain combines TRBV6-1 with TRBJ1-4; no clear D gene. Germline assignment: CDR1 MNHNS and CDR2 SASEGT. The CDR3 runs 14 residues. V was shortened by 6 bases and J by 4 bases, with 12 bases between the two germline ends. CDR3 sequence reads: CASSPVVINEKLFF. Written as DNA, the CDR3 is TGTGCCAGCAGCCCCGTAGTGATTAATGAAAAACTGTTTTTT.

The J gene is TRBJ1-1, the V gene TRBV10-3, with a possible D match to TRBD1 (5 bases). From germline, CDR1 is ENHRY and CDR2 SYGVKD. V was cut by 7 bases and J by 1 base, with 7 bases left in between. The CDR3 contains 12 residues. CDR3 DNA sequence: TGTGCCATCAATGGGGGGAACACTGAAGCTTTCTTT. Translating gives CAINGGNTEAFF.

The rearrangement links TRBV7-6 to TRBJ2-5; unclear D gene. Trimming stripped 2 bases from V and 4 bases from J, with 8 bases between. There are 13 residues in the CDR3. CDR1 SGHVS and CDR2 FNYEAQ come from the germline V gene. The CDR3 DNA sequence: TGTGCCAGCAGCTTAAATATACCAGAGACCCAGTACTTC. Protein sequence: CASSLNIPETQYF.

This clonotype was found once. The chain links TRBV19 to TRBJ1-6; no clear D gene. V was pared by 3 bases and J by 14 bases, with 11 bases between. The CDR3 contains 12 residues. Germline V lookup: CDR1 LNHDA, CDR2 SQIVND (reference sequence). The CDR3 loop reads CASSIPPDSLHF. CDR3 nucleotides: TGTGCCAGTAGTATTCCCCCGGACTCCCTCCACTTT.

Many counts were recorded for this clonotype. The chain couples TRBV27 to TRBJ2-3; 8 nucleotides agree with TRBD1. Trimming removed 9 bases from V and 3 bases from J; junction bases left unmatched: 11. The germline gives CDR1 MNHEY, CDR2 SMNVEV (reference sequence). This CDR3 comprises 15 residues. The DNA for the CDR3 is TGTGCCAGTAACACAGGGGGATCAAGGACAGATACGCAGTATTTT. This translates into CASNTGGSRTDTQYF.

The chain combines TRBV12-3 or TRBV12-4 with TRBJ2-7, with TRBD2 identical over 9 bases. This CDR3 contains 17 residues. The V gene end was trimmed by 7 bases and the J gene end by 0 bases; junction bases not matched to a gene: 13. The CDR3 sequence: CASTPPLAGSGSYEQYF. DNA for the CDR3: TGTGCCAGCACCCCTCCCCTAGCGGGATCCGGCTCCTACGAGCAGTACTTC.

This clonotype has more than one count but fewer than ten. The chain links TRBV12-3 or TRBV12-4 to TRBJ2-3, with D hard to call. Trimming left V 6 bases short and J 4 bases short, with 17 bases between. This CDR3 contains 15 residues. As DNA, the CDR3 is TGTGCCAGCAGCTCTACGGCCCGGGTGGCAGATACGCAGTATTTT. The encoded protein is CASSSTARVADTQYF.

This clonotype was recorded a few times. The gene calls are TRBV7-6 and TRBJ2-1; 7 bases line up with TRBD2. Germline V CDR1 and CDR2: SGHVS, FNYEAQ. The CDR3 consists of 16 residues. Losses at the gene ends were 5 bases for V and 2 bases for J; bases not matched to a gene: 9. Written as DNA, the CDR3 is TGTGCCAGCAGCCATCAATCTAGCGGCCCCTACAATGAGCAGTTCTTC. This gives the protein CASSHQSSGPYNEQFF.

The rearrangement links TRBV4-3 to TRBJ2-1; weak D call: TRBD1 (5 bases). Trimming took 1 base from V and 0 from J, leaving 22 bases between them. Germline-derived CDR1 and CDR2 are LGHNA and YSLEER. This CDR3 spans 20 amino acids. The CDR3 nucleotides are TGCGCCAGCAGCCAAGGGGGCCCTTACCGGTCCCGCAGCTCCTACAATGAGCAGTTCTTC. This translates into CASSQGGPYRSRSSYNEQFF.

This clonotype appeared many times. V and J are TRBV7-2 and TRBJ2-1; D uncertain. The CDR3 runs 13 residues. V lost 6 bases to trimming and J lost 6 bases, with 12 bases between them. The V gene's germline CDR1 is SGHTA and CDR2 FQGNSA. CDR3 residues: CASSRSRANEQFF. The CDR3 region has the DNA TGTGCCAGCAGTCGTTCTCGTGCCAATGAGCAGTTCTTC.

The CDR3 nucleotides read TGTGCCAGCAGCCAAGCTTCAGGTGGACAGCCCCAGCATTTT. The encoded protein is CASSQASGGQPQHF. The gene calls are TRBV3-1 and TRBJ1-5; D is unclear. Germline CDR1 reads LGHDT; CDR2 reads YNNKEL (reference sequence). The CDR3 is 14 amino acids. Between the trimmed V and J ends, which lost 1 base and 7 bases, there was a span of 11 bases.

This clonotype was picked up a small number of times. This chain links TRBV12-3 or TRBV12-4 with TRBJ1-2; D ambiguous. The CDR3 runs 13 residues. The V end was cut by 7 bases, the J end by 2 bases, with 11 bases between. This CDR3 is CASTTLLNYGYTF. The CDR3 DNA is TGTGCCAGCACCACTCTTCTAAACTATGGCTACACCTTC.

This clonotype was picked up many times. The gene calls are TRBV7-2 and TRBJ1-2, with D possibly being TRBD1 (6 bases). This CDR3 is built from 14 residues. Germline CDR1 SGHTA, CDR2 FQGNSA. V was trimmed by 1 base and J by 4 bases, leaving 10 bases between them. CDR3 in amino acids: CASSLGGQVYGYTF. CDR3 DNA: TGTGCCAGCAGCTTAGGGGGGCAGGTCTATGGCTACACCTTC.

The chain carries TRBV2 and TRBJ2-1; D call uncertain. This CDR3 has 14 amino acids. The ends were cut back, 3 bases at V and 3 bases at J, with 9 bases in the middle. CDR1 is SNHLY, CDR2 FYNNEI, per germline. The CDR3 DNA follows: TGTGCCAGCAGTGATGGACGGTTCTACAATGAGCAGTTCTTC. Residues: CASSDGRFYNEQFF.